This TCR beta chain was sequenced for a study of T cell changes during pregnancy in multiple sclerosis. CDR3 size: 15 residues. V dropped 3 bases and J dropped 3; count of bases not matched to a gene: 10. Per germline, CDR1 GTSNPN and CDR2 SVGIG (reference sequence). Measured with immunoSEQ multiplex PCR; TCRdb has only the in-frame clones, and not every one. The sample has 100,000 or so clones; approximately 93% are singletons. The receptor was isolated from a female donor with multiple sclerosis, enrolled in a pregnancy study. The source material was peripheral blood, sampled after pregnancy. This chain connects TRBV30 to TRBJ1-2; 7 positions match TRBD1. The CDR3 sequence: CAWRGSTGIYYGYTF. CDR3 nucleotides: TGTGCCTGGAGGGGATCGACAGGGATTTACTATGGCTACACCTTC.